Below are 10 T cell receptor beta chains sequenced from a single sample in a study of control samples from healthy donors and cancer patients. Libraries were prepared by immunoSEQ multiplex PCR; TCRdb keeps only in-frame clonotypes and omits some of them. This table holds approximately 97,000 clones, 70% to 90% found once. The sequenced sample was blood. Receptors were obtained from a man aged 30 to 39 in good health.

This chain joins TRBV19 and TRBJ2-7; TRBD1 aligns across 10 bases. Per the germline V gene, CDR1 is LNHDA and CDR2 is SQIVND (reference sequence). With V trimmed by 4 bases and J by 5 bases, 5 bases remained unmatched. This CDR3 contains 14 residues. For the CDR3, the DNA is TGTGCCAGTAGTACACCGGGACAGGGGAACGAGCAGTACTTC. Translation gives CASSTPGQGNEQYF.

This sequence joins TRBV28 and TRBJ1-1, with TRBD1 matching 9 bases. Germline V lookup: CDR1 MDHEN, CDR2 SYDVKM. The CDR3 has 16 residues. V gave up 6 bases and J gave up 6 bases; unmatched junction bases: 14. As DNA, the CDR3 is TGTGCCAGCAGCTATCGAATGACAGGGGGACTGGCTGAAGCTTTCTTT. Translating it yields CASSYRMTGGLAEAFF.

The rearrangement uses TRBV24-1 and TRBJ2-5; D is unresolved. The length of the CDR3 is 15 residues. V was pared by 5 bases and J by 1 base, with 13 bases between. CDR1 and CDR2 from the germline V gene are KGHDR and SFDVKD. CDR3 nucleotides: TGTGCCACCAGTGGGCGTATTAGGTTCCAAGAGACCCAGTACTTC. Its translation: CATSGRIRFQETQYF.

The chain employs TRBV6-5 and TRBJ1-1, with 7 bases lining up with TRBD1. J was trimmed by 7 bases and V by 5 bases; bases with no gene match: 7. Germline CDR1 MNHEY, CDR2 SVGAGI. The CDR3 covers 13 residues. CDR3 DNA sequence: TGTGCCAGCAGTCTTCCGGGACAGCTTGAAGCTTTCTTT. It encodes CASSLPGQLEAFF.

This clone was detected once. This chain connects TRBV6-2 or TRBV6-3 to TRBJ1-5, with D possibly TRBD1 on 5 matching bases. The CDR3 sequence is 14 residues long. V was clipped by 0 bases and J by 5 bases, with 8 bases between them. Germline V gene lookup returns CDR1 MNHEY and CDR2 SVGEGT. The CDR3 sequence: CASSYSDSYQPQHF. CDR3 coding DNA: TGTGCCAGCAGTTACTCTGACAGTTATCAGCCCCAGCATTTT.

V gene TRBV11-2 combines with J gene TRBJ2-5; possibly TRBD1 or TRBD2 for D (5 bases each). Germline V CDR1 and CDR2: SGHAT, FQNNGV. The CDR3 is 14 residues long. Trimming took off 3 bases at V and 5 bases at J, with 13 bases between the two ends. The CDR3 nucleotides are TGTGCCAGCAGCTTTGGGAGAGGGGCCGAGACCCAGTACTTC. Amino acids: CASSFGRGAETQYF.

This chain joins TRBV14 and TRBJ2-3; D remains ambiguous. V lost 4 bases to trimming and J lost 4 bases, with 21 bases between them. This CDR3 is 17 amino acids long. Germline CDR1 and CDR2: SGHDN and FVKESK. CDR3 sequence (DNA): TGTGCCAGCAGCCTACGAACGACCTCCTCTTTCCCAGATACGCAGTATTTT. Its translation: CASSLRTTSSFPDTQYF. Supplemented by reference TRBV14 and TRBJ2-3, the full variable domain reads EAGVTQFPSHSVIEKGQTVTLRCDPISGHDNLYWYRRVMGKEIKFLLHFVKESKQDESGMPNNRFLAERTGGTYSTLKVQPAELEDSGVYFCASSLRTTSSFPDTQYFGPGTRLTVL.

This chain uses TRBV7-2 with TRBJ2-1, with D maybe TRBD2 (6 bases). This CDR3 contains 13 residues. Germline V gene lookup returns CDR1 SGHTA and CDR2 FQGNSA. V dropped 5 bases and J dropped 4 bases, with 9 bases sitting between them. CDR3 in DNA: TGTGCCAGCAGCGGGGGGTTATACAATGAGCAGTTCTTC. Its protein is CASSGGLYNEQFF.

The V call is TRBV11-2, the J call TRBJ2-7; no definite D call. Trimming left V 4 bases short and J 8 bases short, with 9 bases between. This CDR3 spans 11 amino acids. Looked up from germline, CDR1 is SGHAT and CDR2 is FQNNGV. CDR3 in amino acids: CASSSTLQQYF. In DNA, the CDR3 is TGTGCCAGCAGCTCGACTCTACAGCAGTACTTC.

CDR3 in amino acids: CASSQDFYEQYF. The CDR3 bases are TGTGCCAGCAGCCAGGACTTCTACGAGCAGTACTTC. V is TRBV11-2 and J is TRBJ2-7; a possible D gene is TRBD2 (5 bases). V lost 5 bases and J 3 bases, leaving 8 bases between the germline ends. The germline CDR1 and CDR2 sequences are SGHAT and FQNNGV. There are 12 residues in the CDR3.